One sample yielded the 17 T cell receptor beta chains listed below, sequenced in a study of cytomegalovirus exposure and HLA in healthy donors. The PCR made use of 60 Vbeta and 13 Jbeta primers. Here immunoSEQ multiplex PCR was the method, and the copy in TCRdb shows in-frame clones only, minus some. The sample comprises around 200,000 clones, around 86% of which are singletons, and about 9.4% rests with the top ten. Sequenced: PBMCs. Receptors were obtained from a woman aged 45 to 65 in good health and CMV-seropositive.

J is TRBJ1-1 and V is TRBV7-8; no reliable D call. CDR3 length: 16 residues. The V gene's germline CDR1 is SGHVS and CDR2 FQNEAQ. The ends were cut back, 1 base at V and 3 bases at J, with 15 bases in the middle. DNA of the CDR3: TGTGCCAGCAGCTTAGGCCGGAACAGCCTATACACTGAAGCTTTCTTT. It encodes CASSLGRNSLYTEAFF.

The chain uses TRBV28 and TRBJ1-5, with a weak D call TRBD1 (6 bases). The CDR3 extends over 16 amino acids. Trimming removed 5 bases from V and 6 bases from J, with 20 bases in between. Germline V gene sequence: CDR1 MDHEN, CDR2 SYDVKM. The CDR3 nucleotides read TGTGCCAGCAGTCTAATACAAGGGGGAGAGGTTCAGCCCCAGCATTTT. Amino acid sequence: CASSLIQGGEVQPQHF.

The sample holds a few counts of this clone. The chain employs TRBV28 and TRBJ2-1; D not certain. Trimming pared 6 bases from V and 8 bases from J, leaving 14 bases between. The CDR3 has 13 residues. Germline V gene lookup returns CDR1 MDHEN and CDR2 SYDVKM. Here the CDR3 reads CASRELMTDEQFF. CDR3 bases: TGTGCCAGCAGGGAGCTCATGACCGATGAGCAGTTCTTC.

The rearrangement uses TRBV28 and TRBJ1-2; a possible D gene is TRBD1 (5 bases). V lost 5 bases and J lost 4, with 17 bases in between. Germline CDR1 MDHEN, CDR2 SYDVKM. The CDR3 length is 15 residues. CDR3 protein: CASSPQWRGSYGYTF. Written as DNA, the CDR3 is TGTGCCAGCAGTCCCCAATGGAGGGGCTCCTATGGCTACACCTTC.

V usage is TRBV19 and J usage is TRBJ1-1; D is perhaps TRBD1 (6 bases). Germline CDR1 is LNHDA and CDR2 is SQIVND (reference sequence). The CDR3 spans 12 residues. The V end was cut by 4 bases, the J end by 8 bases, with 11 bases between. The CDR3 loop is CASSKFGTEAFF. CDR3 sequence (DNA): TGTGCCAGTAGTAAATTCGGGACAGAAGCTTTCTTT. Looking up the rest from reference TRBV19 and TRBJ1-1 gives the full variable domain: DGGITQSPKYLFRKEGQNVTLSCEQNLNHDAMYWYRQDPGQGLRLIYYSQIVNDFQKGDIAEGYSVSREKKESFPLTVTSAQKNPTAFYLCASSKFGTEAFFGQGTRLTVV.

Remarks on this clone: Additional DNA sequences in this sample encode the identical CDR3. This chain uses TRBV7-2 with TRBJ2-1; 12 nucleotides line up with TRBD2. V shed 5 bases, J shed 4 bases, and the junction held 3 bases outside the gene matches. CDR1 SGHTA and CDR2 FQGNSA come from the germline V gene. The CDR3 extends over 15 amino acids. CDR3 protein: CASSPTSGGYNEQFF. The CDR3, as DNA: TGTGCCAGCAGCCCCACTAGCGGGGGGTACAATGAGCAGTTCTTC.

This chain links TRBV15 with TRBJ2-3; weak D call: TRBD1 (5 bases). Trimming left V 0 bases short and J 4 bases short, with 17 bases between. Germline CDR1 LNHNV, CDR2 YYDKDF (reference sequence). The CDR3 loop spans 17 amino acids. In nucleotides, the CDR3 is TGTGCCACCAGCAGAGATCGGCAGGGAATAAGCCCAGATACGCAGTATTTT. Translation gives CATSRDRQGISPDTQYF.

The J gene is TRBJ1-2, the V gene TRBV7-9; tentatively, D is TRBD1 (5 bases). Trimming took 1 base from V and 6 from J, leaving 12 bases between them. CDR1 and CDR2 (germline): SEHNR, FQNEAQ (reference sequence). The CDR3 is 14 residues long. The CDR3 nucleotides are TGTGCCAGCAGCTTAGGCCCCGGGACTCATGGCTACACCTTC. Encoded protein: CASSLGPGTHGYTF.

For the CDR3, the DNA is TGCGCCAGCAGCCGGCAGGGTCAGGACTATGGCTACACCTTC. The encoded protein is CASSRQGQDYGYTF. V gene TRBV4-1 combines with J gene TRBJ1-2, with D perhaps TRBD1 (5 bases). V lost 4 bases and J 3 bases, leaving 12 bases between the germline ends. Germline CDR1 is MGHRA and CDR2 is YSYEKL. This CDR3 comprises 14 residues.

CDR3 nucleotide sequence: TGTGCCAGCAGCCCCGGCCAGGGGGAAACCTATGGCTACACCTTC. Amino acids: CASSPGQGETYGYTF. This chain connects TRBV7-9 to TRBJ1-2; 7 bases line up with TRBD1. This CDR3 has 15 residues. With 5 bases clipped from V and 4 bases from J, the junction kept 10 bases outside the gene matches. Germline CDR1 SEHNR, CDR2 FQNEAQ (reference sequence).

V and J are TRBV2 and TRBJ1-3; D is unresolved. Per germline, CDR1 SNHLY and CDR2 FYNNEI. Deletions cut 7 bases from V and 4 bases from J, with 14 bases between. The CDR3 runs to 14 residues. The CDR3, as DNA: TGTGCCAGCATTCGGCCAGGTGACGGAAACACCATATATTTT. It is translated as CASIRPGDGNTIYF.

The J gene is TRBJ2-1, the V gene TRBV30; 9 nucleotides match TRBD1. This CDR3 is 14 amino acids long. V was clipped by 7 bases and J by 0 bases; unmatched bases: 4. Germline CDR1 is GTSNPN and CDR2 is SVGIG (reference sequence). In DNA form, the CDR3 reads TGTGCCTACGGACAGGGGAGCTCCTACAATGAGCAGTTCTTC. It is translated as CAYGQGSSYNEQFF. Looking up the rest from reference TRBV30 and TRBJ2-1 gives the full variable domain: SQTIHQWPATLVQPVGSPLSLECTVEGTSNPNLYWYRQAAGRGLQLLFYSVGIGQISSEVPQNLSASRPQDRQFILSSKKLLLSDSGFYLCAYGQGSSYNEQFFGPGTRLTVL.

The V gene is TRBV5-1, the J gene TRBJ2-3; the D gene is possibly TRBD2 (6 bases). The CDR3 length is 12 residues. The germline V gene has CDR1 SGHRS and CDR2 YFSETQ. Trimming removed 6 bases from V and 4 bases from J, with 9 bases in between. The CDR3 DNA reads as TGCGCCAGCACGCGGGGAGCAGATACGCAGTATTTT. Amino acid sequence: CASTRGADTQYF.

Only one count was recorded for this clone. This sequence joins TRBV18 and TRBJ1-1; D might be TRBD1 (6 bases). The CDR3 runs to 15 residues. CDR1 and CDR2 (germline): KGHSH, LQKENI. Trimming took 3 bases from V and 5 from J, leaving 16 bases between them. The CDR3 DNA is TGTGCCAGCTCACCCAGACGGGGGGGGCCAACTGAAGCTTTCTTT. Its translation: CASSPRRGGPTEAFF.

V usage is TRBV7-6 and J usage is TRBJ1-1, with unresolved D. Germline CDR1 SGHVS, CDR2 FNYEAQ. Trimming removed 5 bases at V and 2 bases at J, with 9 bases between. This CDR3 spans 13 amino acids. CDR3 sequence: CASSSGLNTEAFF. The DNA of the CDR3 is TGTGCCAGCAGCAGCGGATTAAACACTGAAGCTTTCTTT.

V gene TRBV21-1 combines with J gene TRBJ1-1. TRBV21-1 is tagged as a pseudogene. This CDR3 region has 14 residues. Here the CDR3 DNA reads TGTGCCAGCAGCAAAGTATTCGGGGTAACTGAAGCTTTCTTT. This encodes CASSKVFGVTEAFF.

V gene TRBV18 combines with J gene TRBJ1-5; TRBD1 matches at 9 bases. The CDR3 totals 17 residues. J was trimmed by 0 bases and V by 4 bases; bases with no gene match: 7. Germline V lookup: CDR1 KGHSH, CDR2 LQKENI. The CDR3 here is CASSLGTGLYSNQPQHF. As DNA, the CDR3 is TGTGCCAGCTCACTTGGGACAGGGCTGTATAGCAATCAGCCCCAGCATTTT.